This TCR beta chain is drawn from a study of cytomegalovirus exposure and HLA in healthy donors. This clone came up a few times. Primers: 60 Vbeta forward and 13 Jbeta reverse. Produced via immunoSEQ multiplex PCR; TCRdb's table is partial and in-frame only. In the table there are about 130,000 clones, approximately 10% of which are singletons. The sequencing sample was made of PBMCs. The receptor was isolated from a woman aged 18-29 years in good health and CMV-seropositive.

CDR3 region: CAWSQTVEQFF. For the CDR3, the DNA is TGTGCCTGGAGTCAGACTGTTGAGCAGTTCTTC. The rearrangement links TRBV30 to TRBJ2-1, with no clear D. Trimming left V 2 bases short and J 9 bases short, with 8 bases between. The CDR3 covers 11 residues. Germline lookup yields CDR1 GTSNPN and CDR2 SVGIG (reference sequence).